A selection of T cell receptor beta chains follows, all from one sample in a study of CD8 T cells in ankylosing spondylitis. TCRdb processed the 5' RACE reads anew with MiXCR; each CDR3 protein has one entry. The sample includes 30,000 to 45,000 distinct CDR3 sequences, 16% of them seen just once. Sequenced input: blood. The source is a male donor with ankylosing spondylitis or in good health (not recorded which). The CDR3 runs from the conserved cysteine through the conserved F or W. Each record gives: CDR3 length, clone size, J gene, V gene, CDR3 protein. The listing skips clone size in some rows; elsewhere it reads once, few, many or a size class.

14,few,TRBJ1-1,TRBV29-1,CSVPRTGPNTEAFF
15,NA,TRBJ2-5,TRBV20-1,CSARDPGGVQETQYF
16,NA,TRBJ2-2,TRBV4-3,CASSQGAKSNTGELFF
13,NA,TRBJ1-5,TRBV4-3,CASSQRTDQPQHF
17,NA,TRBJ2-2,TRBV6-5,CASSTSFRGAIAGELFF
15,few,TRBJ2-6,TRBV5-1,CASSLMGRGANVLTF
14,few,TRBJ1-5,TRBV10-2,CASAGTGVIGPQHF
14,many,TRBJ1-1,TRBV9,CASSPGQGNTEAFF
14,NA,TRBJ1-2,TRBV29-1,CSVERGQANYGYTF
14,NA,TRBJ2-4,TRBV20-1,CSARDLEGFGVQYF
14,NA,TRBJ2-7,TRBV2,CASSDGRAWYEQYF
15,NA,TRBJ2-2,TRBV7-8,CASSSGQSFTGELFF
13,few,TRBJ2-1,TRBV6-6,CASSRRSFNEQFF
14,NA,TRBJ2-2,TRBV5-1,CASSRGPGTGELFF
15,NA,TRBJ1-5,TRBV25-1,CASSQGGDSNQPQHF
15,NA,TRBJ2-3,TRBV9,CASGRGTVGTDTQYF
15,few,TRBJ1-4,TRBV28,CASSLAGQGEEKLFF
12,many,TRBJ2-1,TRBV5-1,CASSPLTEEQFF
15,NA,TRBJ1-1,TRBV5-1,CASSPGTAMNTEAFF
11,NA,TRBJ2-3,TRBV12-3/TRBV12-4,CASSPRDTQYF
14,few,TRBJ2-1,TRBV12-3/TRBV12-4,CASSLSSGSNEQFF
15,NA,TRBJ2-1,TRBV5-5,CASSSLWGAYNEQFF
13,NA,TRBJ1-6,TRBV5-1,CASSPDYNSPLHF
15,NA,TRBJ2-7,TRBV4-2,CASSQGLAAGYEQYF
13,NA,TRBJ2-7,TRBV28,CASSSVGTHEQYF
12,NA,TRBJ1-2,TRBV18,CASSPQGDGYTF
15,NA,TRBJ2-3,TRBV28,CASSFLKGDTDTQYF